The 3 T cell receptor beta chains reported below all come from one sample, sequenced in a study of T cell changes during pregnancy in multiple sclerosis. The table came from immunoSEQ multiplex PCR; TCRdb's copy has only in-frame clones and leaves some out. Among about 39,000 clones listed, about 94% were seen once. Sequenced material: CD4+ T cells from peripheral blood mononuclear cells, taken after pregnancy. Source of these receptors: a female donor with multiple sclerosis, enrolled in a pregnancy study.

CDR3 region: CASSVGGIREGGYTF. As DNA, the CDR3 is TGTGCCAGCAGCGTAGGCGGGATCAGGGAGGGAGGCTACACCTTC. The chain links TRBV9 to TRBJ1-2; tentative D call: TRBD1 (5 bases). V was cut by 0 bases and J by 8 bases, with 17 bases left in between. This CDR3 spans 15 amino acids. CDR1 and CDR2 (germline): SGDLS, YYNGEE.

The rearrangement uses TRBV10-3 and TRBJ1-5; 7 nucleotides agree with TRBD1. This CDR3 is built from 14 residues. V trimming: 3 bases; J trimming: 4 bases; junction bases outside the gene matches: 3. Germline CDR1 reads ENHRY; CDR2 reads SYGVKD. The CDR3: CAISEGQVNQPQHF. The CDR3, as DNA: TGTGCCATCAGTGAAGGACAGGTTAATCAGCCCCAGCATTTT.

The J gene is TRBJ1-2, the V gene TRBV6-1, with 7 nucleotides matching TRBD1. Germline V gene data show CDR1 as MNHNS and CDR2 as SASEGT. The CDR3 is made up of 16 amino acids. The J segment lost 4 bases and the V segment lost 4 bases, leaving 12 bases of the junction unmatched. CDR3 DNA sequence: TGTGCCAGCAGTGCAACCCGGGACAGAGTCTCCTATGGCTACACCTTC. Translated: CASSATRDRVSYGYTF.